Listed here are 29 T cell receptor beta chains from one sample, sequenced in a study of cytomegalovirus exposure and HLA in healthy donors. It was with 60 Vbeta and 13 Jbeta primers that the PCR ran. This table comes from immunoSEQ multiplex PCR, and its TCRdb copy is limited to in-frame clones, with some not included. The sample lists some 130,000 clones, around 79% occurring once. The specimen was PBMCs. The receptors were gathered from a woman between 25 and 40 years old in good health and CMV-seropositive.

The V gene is TRBV7-9, the J gene TRBJ1-1; tentative D call: TRBD1 (5 bases). Germline values: CDR1 SEHNR, CDR2 FQNEAQ (reference sequence). CDR3 size: 13 residues. V was trimmed by 3 bases and J by 6 bases, leaving 11 bases between them. The CDR3 sequence: CASSFGGGSEAFF. CDR3 sequence (DNA): TGTGCCAGCAGCTTCGGGGGGGGTTCTGAAGCTTTCTTT.

V usage is TRBV5-1 and J usage is TRBJ1-1, with D tentatively TRBD1 (5 bases). The CDR3 loop spans 15 amino acids. V was clipped by 5 bases and J by 0 bases, with 14 bases between them. Per the germline V gene, CDR1 is SGHRS and CDR2 is YFSETQ. The CDR3 sequence is CASRGGGGMNTEAFF. The CDR3, as DNA: TGCGCCAGCAGGGGGGGTGGGGGGATGAACACTGAAGCTTTCTTT.

About this clone itself: At one of its ends the junction is not consistent with the germline gene, which may arise from a read error. The chain joins TRBV7-9 to TRBJ2-7; D is ambiguous. Germline CDR1 is SEHNR and CDR2 is FQNEAQ (reference sequence). The CDR3 extends over 12 amino acids. In DNA form, the CDR3 reads TGTTCCAGCAGCTTAGTCCCCGGGGAGCAGTACTTC. The encoded protein is CSSSLVPGEQYF.

CDR3 region: CASSTLGTQYF. The DNA for the CDR3 is TGTGCCAGCAGTACGCTCGGGACGCAGTATTTT. The chain joins TRBV6-6 to TRBJ2-3; D unresolved. This CDR3 contains 11 residues. V lost 5 bases and J 9 bases, leaving 9 bases between the germline ends. CDR1 MNHNY and CDR2 SVGAGI come from the germline V gene (reference sequence).

DNA of the CDR3: TGTGCCAGCAGCCGAGGCCAGGGGGGTCAGCCCCAGCATTTT. The encoded protein is CASSRGQGGQPQHF. The V and J genes are TRBV9 and TRBJ1-5; 7 nucleotides line up with TRBD1. Germline CDR1 reads SGDLS; CDR2 reads YYNGEE. The CDR3 is 14 amino acids. The trim removed 4 bases at V and 6 bases at J, leaving 7 bases unmatched. Full variable domain (rest looked up from reference TRBV9 and TRBJ1-5): DSGVTQTPKHLITATGQRVTLRCSPRSGDLSVYWYQQSLDQGLQFLIQYYNGEERAKGNILERFSAQQFPDLHSELNLSSLELGDSALYFCASSRGQGGQPQHFGDGTRLSIL.

With regard to this clone: In the same sample, other DNA sequences code for this CDR3. The chain combines TRBV28 with TRBJ1-2; D uncertain. The CDR3 sequence is 12 residues long. Trimming cost V 6 bases and J 4 bases, with 9 bases left between them. Germline CDR1 reads MDHEN; CDR2 reads SYDVKM. The CDR3 bases are TGTGCCAGCAGCCTTTCCTCCTATGGCTACACCTTC. Protein: CASSLSSYGYTF.

This clone turned up a few times. The chain has TRBV10-2 and TRBJ1-4; 10 bases line up with TRBD1. This CDR3 is built from 15 residues. Germline assignment: CDR1 WSHSY and CDR2 SAAADI. Trimming took 6 bases from V and 8 from J; bases not matched to a gene: 9. CDR3 bases: TGCGCCAGCAGCGGTTACGGGACAGGGGAGGAAAAACTGTTTTTT. It specifies CASSGYGTGEEKLFF.

This sequence joins TRBV21-1 and TRBJ1-5. TRBV21-1 is a known pseudogene. The CDR3 loop spans 14 amino acids. The CDR3 reads CASSKVGWEQPQHF. CDR3 DNA: TGTGCCAGCAGCAAAGTCGGGTGGGAGCAGCCCCAGCATTTT.

J is TRBJ1-1 and V is TRBV29-1; D might be TRBD1 (5 bases). CDR3 length: 14 amino acids. Trimming shortened V by 6 bases and J by 4 bases, and 18 bases separated the two germline ends. Looked up from germline, CDR1 is SQVTM and CDR2 is ANQGSEA. CDR3 region: CSVSSAGGGTEAFF. The CDR3, as DNA: TGCAGCGTATCCTCGGCGGGGGGGGGCACTGAAGCTTTCTTT.

V and J are TRBV19 and TRBJ1-2; D unresolved. The germline CDR1 and CDR2 sequences are LNHDA and SQIVND (reference sequence). The CDR3 loop spans 12 amino acids. V gave up 1 base and J gave up 8 bases, with 8 bases separating them. The CDR3 DNA reads as TGTGCCAGTAGTATAGTACACCAAGGCTACACCTTC. Translation: CASSIVHQGYTF.

This clone is a singleton in its sample. The J gene is TRBJ1-5, the V gene TRBV28; 7 nucleotides agree with TRBD1. The CDR3 is made up of 19 amino acids. The germline gives CDR1 MDHEN, CDR2 SYDVKM. Trimming cost V 3 bases and J 5 bases; bases outside gene matches: 19. Written as DNA, the CDR3 is TGTGCCAGCAGTTTCCCACGGACAGGACCTAACTTAGCAGATCAGCCCCAGCATTTT. It translates to CASSFPRTGPNLADQPQHF.

This clone was detected once. The chain couples TRBV19 to TRBJ2-5; possibly TRBD2 for D (6 bases). Near its end, the DNA agrees better with TRBJ2-7, so the J call may be wrong. The CDR3 is 15 residues long. Germline-derived CDR1 and CDR2 are LNHDA and SQIVND (reference sequence). The chain's CDR3 is CASSIRGTDSYEQYF. The CDR3 DNA follows: TGTGCCAGTAGTATACGTGGGACTGACTCCTACGAGCAGTACTTC.

The CDR3 loop is CASSLLPTGGEETQYF. The CDR3, as DNA: TGCGCCAGCAGCCTGCTCCCGACAGGGGGCGAGGAGACCCAGTACTTC. V is TRBV5-1 and J is TRBJ2-5; 10 bases are shared with TRBD1. After removal of 4 bases from V and 5 bases from J, the junction contained 11 bases not matched to a gene. The germline CDR1 and CDR2 sequences are SGHRS and YFSETQ. This CDR3 region has 16 residues.

Only one count was recorded for this clone. The chain has TRBV7-9 and TRBJ2-3; 9 nucleotides line up with TRBD1. Germline-derived CDR1 and CDR2 are SEHNR and FQNEAQ (reference sequence). Trimming took 5 bases from V and 7 from J; bases not matched to a gene: 7. The CDR3 length is 14 residues. The CDR3 nucleotides read TGTGCCAGCAGCGAGGGGACAGGGTTACATACGCAGTATTTT. Amino acid sequence: CASSEGTGLHTQYF.

This rearrangement joins TRBV6-5 to TRBJ2-2, with D hard to call. The germline CDR1 and CDR2 sequences are MNHEY and SVGAGI. V was shortened by 6 bases and J by 5 bases, with 10 bases between the two germline ends. CDR3 length: 13 amino acids. CDR3 in DNA: TGTGCCAGCAGGCGCGTCCATACCGGGGAGCTGTTTTTT. It yields the protein CASRRVHTGELFF.

V is TRBV4-1 and J is TRBJ1-4; D gene ambiguous. This CDR3 comprises 15 residues. The V and J ends lost 2 bases and 3 bases respectively, with 10 bases between them. Per the germline V gene, CDR1 is MGHRA and CDR2 is YSYEKL. Here the CDR3 reads CASSQRLASNEKLFF. The CDR3 DNA follows: TGCGCCAGCAGCCAACGACTTGCGTCTAATGAAAAACTGTTTTTT.

A single count supports this clone. This chain uses TRBV5-8 with TRBJ2-5; 9 nucleotides match TRBD1. Losses at the gene ends were 5 bases for V and 2 bases for J; bases not matched to a gene: 1. Germline V gene data show CDR1 as SGHTS and CDR2 as YDEGEE. The CDR3 consists of 13 residues. For the CDR3, the DNA is TGTGCCAGCAGGGACAGGGGACAAGAGACCCAGTACTTC. Protein sequence: CASRDRGQETQYF.

The chain combines TRBV5-1 with TRBJ2-2; 7 nucleotides align to TRBD1. J gave up 3 bases and V 2 bases, and 7 bases lay outside the gene matches. The CDR3 runs to 16 residues. Germline values: CDR1 SGHRS, CDR2 YFSETQ. The CDR3 coding sequence is TGCGCCAGCAGCTTTGCGATTCAGGGGGACACCGGGGAGCTGTTTTTT. Translation gives CASSFAIQGDTGELFF.

The chain links TRBV7-3 to TRBJ1-1; 7 bases are shared with TRBD1. The CDR3 runs to 14 residues. V was clipped by 5 bases and J by 2 bases; unmatched bases: 5. Germline CDR1 and CDR2: SGHTA and FQGTGA. CDR3 residues: CASSPTGDNTEAFF. CDR3 sequence (DNA): TGTGCCAGCAGCCCCACAGGGGATAACACTGAAGCTTTCTTT.

This sequence joins TRBV14 and TRBJ2-1; 10 nucleotides agree with TRBD1. The CDR3 spans 15 residues. Germline V gene sequence: CDR1 SGHDN, CDR2 FVKESK. V lost 7 bases, J lost 2 bases, and 5 bases stayed unmatched. CDR3 residues: CASKTGTGAYNEQFF. The CDR3 nucleotides are TGTGCCAGCAAAACCGGGACAGGGGCCTACAATGAGCAGTTCTTC.

V and J are TRBV6-4 and TRBJ1-1, with 9 positions matching TRBD1. The V and J ends lost 7 bases and 2 bases, in that order; junction bases with no gene match: 5. The CDR3 has 14 amino acids. The germline CDR1 and CDR2 sequences are MRHNA and SNTAGT. The CDR3 DNA reads as TGTGCCAGCAAACCGGGACAGGGAAACACTGAAGCTTTCTTT. It yields the protein CASKPGQGNTEAFF.

This chain connects TRBV7-3 to TRBJ2-2; D gene unclear. The ends were cut back, 4 bases at V and 7 bases at J, with 10 bases in the middle. CDR1 is SGHTA, CDR2 FQGTGA, per germline. The CDR3 extends over 13 amino acids. The CDR3 here is CASSYRHRGELFF. The CDR3, as DNA: TGTGCCAGCAGCTACAGACATCGCGGGGAGCTGTTTTTT.

The J gene is TRBJ2-3, the V gene TRBV4-2; TRBD2 aligns across 7 bases. After removal of 4 bases from V and 1 base from J, the junction contained 8 bases not matched to a gene. CDR1 and CDR2 (germline): LGHNA, YNFKEQ. The CDR3 extends over 16 amino acids. The chain's CDR3 is CASSPLYAGGTDTQYF. In DNA form, the CDR3 reads TGTGCCAGCAGCCCTCTTTATGCGGGGGGCACAGATACGCAGTATTTT.

This clone was seen only once. V usage is TRBV6-1 and J usage is TRBJ1-6; 7 bases agree with TRBD1. Per germline, CDR1 MNHNS and CDR2 SASEGT. This CDR3 is 13 amino acids long. The ends lost 8 bases at V and 8 bases at J; junction bases unmatched: 6. The CDR3 loop is CASFDRAHSPLHF. DNA of the CDR3: TGTGCCAGCTTCGACAGGGCCCATTCACCCCTCCACTTT.

The chain joins TRBV7-9 to TRBJ2-5; D is possibly TRBD2 (6 bases). V lost 5 bases, J lost 1 base, and 8 bases lay in between. This CDR3 comprises 13 residues. Looked up from germline, CDR1 is SEHNR and CDR2 is FQNEAQ (reference sequence). CDR3: CASSRGSQETQYF. DNA of the CDR3: TGTGCCAGCAGCCGGGGGTCCCAAGAGACCCAGTACTTC. Combining the CDR3 with reference TRBV7-9 and TRBJ2-5 gives the whole variable domain DTGVSQNPRHKITKRGQNVTFRCDPISEHNRLYWYRQTLGQGPEFLTYFQNEAQLEKSRLLSDRFSAERPKGSFSTLEIQRTEQGDSAMYLCASSRGSQETQYFGPGTRLLVL.

The chain couples TRBV12-2 to TRBJ2-1; the D segment call TRBD2 is taken from the table without a DNA check. TRBV12-2 is a documented pseudogene. The CDR3 sequence is 16 residues long. The CDR3 loop reads CASRLRGGSSYNEQFF. Here the CDR3 DNA reads TGTGCAAGTCGCTTACGGGGGGGCTCATCCTACAATGAGCAGTTCTTC.

The chain joins TRBV2 to TRBJ1-5; D gene ambiguous. CDR3 size: 13 residues. Germline-derived CDR1 and CDR2 are SNHLY and FYNNEI. The V end lost 6 bases, the J end lost 3 bases, and 9 bases lay between the germline ends. CDR3 loop: CASSPDNNQPQHF. The CDR3 DNA reads as TGTGCCAGCAGCCCTGACAACAATCAGCCCCAGCATTTT.

The chain is built from TRBV2 and TRBJ1-2, with D maybe TRBD1 (5 bases). The CDR3 has 13 residues. Germline V gene sequence: CDR1 SNHLY, CDR2 FYNNEI. V lost 2 bases to trimming and J lost 6 bases, with 10 bases between them. The CDR3 sequence is CASSERGGHGYTF. For the CDR3, the DNA is TGTGCCAGCAGTGAAAGGGGAGGGCATGGCTACACCTTC.

A note on this clone: At one of its ends the junction is not consistent with the germline gene, which may arise from a read error. J is TRBJ2-7 and V is TRBV7-9; 7 bases agree with TRBD1. The length of the CDR3 is 14 residues. In germline, CDR1 is SEHNR, CDR2 FQNEAQ (reference sequence). CDR3 nucleotides: TGTTCCAGCAGACCCGGGACAGCTACCTACGAGCAGTACTTC. Its protein product is CSSRPGTATYEQYF.